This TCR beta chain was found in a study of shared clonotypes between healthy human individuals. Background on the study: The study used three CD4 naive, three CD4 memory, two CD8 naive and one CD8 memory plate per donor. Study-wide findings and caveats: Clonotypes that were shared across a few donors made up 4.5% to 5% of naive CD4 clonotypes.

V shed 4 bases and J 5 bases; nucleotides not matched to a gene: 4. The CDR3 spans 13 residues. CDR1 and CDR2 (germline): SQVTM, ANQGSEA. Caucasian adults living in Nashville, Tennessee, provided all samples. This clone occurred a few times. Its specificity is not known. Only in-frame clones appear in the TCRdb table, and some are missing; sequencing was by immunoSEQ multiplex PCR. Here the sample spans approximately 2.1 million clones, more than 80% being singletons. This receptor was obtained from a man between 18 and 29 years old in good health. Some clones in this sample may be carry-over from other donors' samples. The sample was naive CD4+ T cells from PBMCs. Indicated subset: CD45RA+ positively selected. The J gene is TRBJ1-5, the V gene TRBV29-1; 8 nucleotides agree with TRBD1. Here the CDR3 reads CSVAVQGDQPQHF. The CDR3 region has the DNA TGCAGCGTTGCCGTACAGGGGGATCAGCCCCAGCATTTT.